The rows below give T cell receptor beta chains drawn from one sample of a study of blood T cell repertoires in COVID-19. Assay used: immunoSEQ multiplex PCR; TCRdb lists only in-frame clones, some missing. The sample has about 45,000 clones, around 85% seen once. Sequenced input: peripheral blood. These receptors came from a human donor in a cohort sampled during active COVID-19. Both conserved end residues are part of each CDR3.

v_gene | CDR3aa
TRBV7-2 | CASSLSYEQFF
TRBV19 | CASKRQGEADTQYF
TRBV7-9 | CASSWGTSGGAAEQFF
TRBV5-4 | CASTPSGTGIYEQYF
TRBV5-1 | CASSWSGGNEKLFF
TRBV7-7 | CASSIIDKCHKVGNVLTF
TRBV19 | CASRDRQDNEQFF
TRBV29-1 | CSVVTSGGRTYNEQFF
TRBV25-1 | CASSGRTVLSPQHF
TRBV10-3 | CAISEPRGTDTQYF
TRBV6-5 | CASGGLAASQETQYF
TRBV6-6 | CASSSGHSNQPQHF
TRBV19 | CASSRDRRVITEAFF
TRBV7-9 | CASSLGEYRDRTYEQYF
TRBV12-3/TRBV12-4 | CASSLDQGYGYTF
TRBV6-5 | CASSYGQSNGYTF
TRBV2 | CASRQGYEQYF
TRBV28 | CASSSPAVSGGMDEQYF
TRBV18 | CASSPGPGPSYEQYF
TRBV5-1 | CASSPPGQGLYNEQFF
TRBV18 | CASSSGQGNQPQHF
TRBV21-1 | CASSKRGGARGPGTDTQYF
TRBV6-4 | CASSENLYRDINGYTF
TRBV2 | CASHPVLGTWSNQPQHF
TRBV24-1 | CATSDPPRTGTYNEQFF
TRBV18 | CASSPQGNQPQHF
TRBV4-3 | CASSQTLAGEPGEQYF
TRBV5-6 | CASSPGTHTQYF
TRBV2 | CASREDRNNSPLHF
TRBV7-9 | CASNTQGTSPEAFF
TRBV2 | CASSEGQGGRDTQYF
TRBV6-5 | CATLAGQGDTEAFF
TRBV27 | CASSPTTFDTQYF
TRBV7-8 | CASSLYIGELFF